These 32 T cell receptor beta chains were all obtained from the same sample, sequenced in a study of cytomegalovirus exposure and HLA in healthy donors. In the PCR, 60 Vbeta and 13 Jbeta primers were used. Profiling relied on immunoSEQ multiplex PCR, and the TCRdb table lists in-frame clones only, not all of them. The profile covers under 200,000 clones, with around 77% appearing a single time and under 2.5% taken by the ten largest. The sample was PBMCs. The receptors were sampled from a man aged 55-75 years in good health and CMV-seronegative.

The chain joins TRBV29-1 to TRBJ1-1; TRBD1 matches at 8 bases. This CDR3 is 11 amino acids long. V shed 4 bases and J 7 bases; nucleotides not matched to a gene: 2. The germline gives CDR1 SQVTM, CDR2 ANQGSEA. CDR3 sequence (DNA): TGCAGCGTTGGGACAGGGAGTGAAGCTTTCTTT. Amino acid sequence: CSVGTGSEAFF. Full variable domain (rest looked up from reference TRBV29-1 and TRBJ1-1): SAVISQKPSRDICQRGTSLTIQCQVDSQVTMMFWYRQQPGQSLTLIATANQGSEATYESGFVIDKFPISRPNLTFSTLTVSNMSPEDSSIYLCSVGTGSEAFFGQGTRLTVV.

The chain combines TRBV5-4 with TRBJ2-7; D is unclear. Germline CDR1 reads SGHNT; CDR2 reads YYREEE (reference sequence). Trimming stripped 5 bases from V and 1 base from J, with 10 bases between. This CDR3 has 13 residues. CDR3 sequence (DNA): TGTGCCAGCAGAGACGGAGCGTCCTACGAGCAGTACTTC. Encoded protein: CASRDGASYEQYF.

V gene TRBV6-1 combines with J gene TRBJ2-1, with a tentative D call TRBD2 (5 bases). Germline V lookup: CDR1 MNHNS, CDR2 SASEGT. The CDR3 spans 15 residues. Trimming removed 7 bases at V and 0 bases at J, with 13 bases between. The CDR3 nucleotides read TGTGCCAGCATAAGAGGGAGTGGCTCCTACAATGAGCAGTTCTTC. Translating gives CASIRGSGSYNEQFF.

This chain uses TRBV15 with TRBJ2-1; 10 bases align to TRBD2. The V and J ends lost 1 base and 5 bases, in that order; junction bases with no gene match: 5. CDR1 LNHNV and CDR2 YYDKDF come from the germline V gene (reference sequence). The CDR3 loop spans 16 amino acids. The CDR3 DNA reads as TGTGCCACCAGCAGAGGGAGCGGGAGGGCACACAATGAGCAGTTCTTC. This encodes CATSRGSGRAHNEQFF.

The rearrangement uses TRBV5-1 and TRBJ2-5; TRBD2 agrees at 11 bases. The CDR3 is 18 amino acids. V was pared by 0 bases and J by 3 bases, with 10 bases of the junction left unmatched. CDR1 SGHRS and CDR2 YFSETQ come from the germline V gene. The CDR3 bases are TGCGCCAGCAGCTTGGGGCTAGCGGGGGGCGCCCTCAAAGAGACCCAGTACTTC. Its translation: CASSLGLAGGALKETQYF.

The chain has TRBV19 and TRBJ1-2; 8 bases fit TRBD1. Trimming took 4 bases from V and 0 from J; bases not matched to a gene: 7. The germline CDR1 and CDR2 sequences are LNHDA and SQIVND (reference sequence). The CDR3 is 16 amino acids. CDR3 in DNA: TGTGCCAGTAGTACCTGGACAGGGCGAGCTAACTATGGCTACACCTTC. Its protein is CASSTWTGRANYGYTF. The variable domain in full, with the rest retrieved from reference TRBV19 and TRBJ1-2, is DGGITQSPKYLFRKEGQNVTLSCEQNLNHDAMYWYRQDPGQGLRLIYYSQIVNDFQKGDIAEGYSVSREKKESFPLTVTSAQKNPTAFYLCASSTWTGRANYGYTFGSGTRLTVV.

Of note for this clone: The junction and the germline gene differ at one end; a read error may be behind it. V is TRBV19 and J is TRBJ1-5; the match to TRBD1 covers 7 bases. The CDR3 is 14 residues long. The germline V gene has CDR1 LNHDA and CDR2 SQIVND (reference sequence). The chain's CDR3 is CASKMGQSHQPQNF. The DNA of the CDR3 is TGTGCCAGTAAAATGGGACAGTCCCATCAGCCCCAGAATTTT.

V is TRBV30 and J is TRBJ2-1; 9 bases are shared with TRBD2. Losses at the gene ends were 0 bases for V and 7 bases for J; bases not matched to a gene: 10. The CDR3 has 16 residues. Germline V CDR1 and CDR2: GTSNPN, SVGIG (reference sequence). CDR3: CAWSVQSAGGQNEQFF. The CDR3 nucleotides read TGTGCCTGGAGTGTACAGTCAGCGGGAGGACAGAATGAGCAGTTCTTC.

The chain combines TRBV7-8 with TRBJ1-5; tentative D call: TRBD1 (5 bases). The CDR3 loop spans 14 amino acids. V was pared by 1 base and J by 3 bases, with 7 bases between. Germline loops: CDR1 SGHVS, CDR2 FQNEAQ. The CDR3 region is CASSLDRNNQPQHF. Written as DNA, the CDR3 is TGTGCCAGCAGCTTAGACAGGAACAATCAGCCCCAGCATTTT.

The V call is TRBV27, the J call TRBJ2-5; 8 bases agree with TRBD1. This CDR3 is built from 15 residues. Germline V CDR1 and CDR2: MNHEY, SMNVEV (reference sequence). With V trimmed by 6 bases and J by 2 bases, 8 bases remained unmatched. CDR3 sequence reads: CASSRTDREQETQYF. The CDR3 nucleotides are TGTGCCAGCAGCCGAACGGACAGGGAACAAGAGACCCAGTACTTC.

V is TRBV6-6 and J is TRBJ2-3, with a possible D match to TRBD1 (6 bases). CDR1 and CDR2 (germline): MNHNY, SVGAGI (reference sequence). Between the trimmed V and J ends, which lost 6 bases and 0 bases, there was a span of 13 bases. CDR3 length: 15 amino acids. CDR3 bases: TGTGCCAGCAGCTCCACGACAGGTAGCACAGATACGCAGTATTTT. Encoded protein: CASSSTTGSTDTQYF.

V and J are TRBV10-3 and TRBJ2-5, with 9 nucleotides matching TRBD1. CDR3 length: 17 amino acids. The ends lost 3 bases at V and 4 bases at J; junction bases unmatched: 12. Germline V gene sequence: CDR1 ENHRY, CDR2 SYGVKD. CDR3 nucleotide sequence: TGTGCCATCAGTGAAGGAGGGGGACAGGGAGTCGGAGAGACCCAGTACTTC. Translating gives CAISEGGGQGVGETQYF.

V and J are TRBV7-2 and TRBJ1-5, with TRBD1 matching over 8 bases. The CDR3 contains 15 residues. The junction had 7 bases not matched to a gene; V was cut back by 5 bases and J by 4 bases. Germline V lookup: CDR1 SGHTA, CDR2 FQGNSA. The CDR3: CASSPRTGRNQPQHF. CDR3 in DNA: TGTGCCAGCAGCCCGAGGACAGGGAGGAATCAGCCCCAGCATTTT.

The rearrangement uses TRBV19 and TRBJ1-2; 8 bases fit TRBD1. CDR1 LNHDA and CDR2 SQIVND come from the germline V gene (reference sequence). The V segment lost 5 bases and the J segment 8 bases; nucleotides outside the gene matches: 4. The CDR3 runs to 12 residues. CDR3 nucleotide sequence: TGTGCCAGTAGTGTGGACAGGGAAGGCTACACCTTC. Protein: CASSVDREGYTF.

V is TRBV6-1 and J is TRBJ1-6; TRBD1 matches 7 bases. The CDR3 is made up of 15 amino acids. Germline trimming cut 2 bases from V and 9 bases from J; bases unmatched to any gene: 7. From germline, CDR1 is MNHNS and CDR2 SASEGT. The CDR3 DNA follows: TGTGCCAGCAGTGAATTGCCGACAGGGACTTCACCCCTCCACTTT. This translates into CASSELPTGTSPLHF.

This clone occurred once. This sequence joins TRBV7-9 and TRBJ2-1; D may be TRBD1 (5 bases). This CDR3 region has 15 residues. Between the trimmed V and J ends, which lost 0 bases and 8 bases, there was a span of 14 bases. The germline V gene has CDR1 SEHNR and CDR2 FQNEAQ (reference sequence). This CDR3 is CASSLAQGINYEQFF. CDR3 in DNA: TGTGCCAGCAGCTTAGCCCAGGGTATCAATTATGAGCAGTTCTTC.

The J gene is TRBJ1-5, the V gene TRBV5-6; no firm D call. Germline V lookup: CDR1 SGHDT, CDR2 YYEEEE. The CDR3 contains 14 residues. V was clipped by 4 bases and J by 0 bases, with 8 bases between them. The CDR3 here is CASSRLYSNQPQHF. The CDR3 DNA is TGTGCCAGCAGCAGACTCTATAGCAATCAGCCCCAGCATTTT.

CDR3 loop: CAWNARTGELFF. In DNA, the CDR3 is TGTGCCTGGAACGCTAGGACCGGGGAGCTGTTTTTT. The genes are TRBV30 and TRBJ2-2; D ambiguous. V gave up 4 bases and J gave up 5 bases, with 8 bases separating them. This CDR3 has 12 amino acids. Per the germline V gene, CDR1 is GTSNPN and CDR2 is SVGIG (reference sequence).

The chain carries TRBV5-4 and TRBJ1-2, with TRBD1 identical over 7 bases. The CDR3 is 12 amino acids. The ends lost 4 bases at V and 12 bases at J; junction bases unmatched: 9. Germline CDR1 SGHNT, CDR2 YYREEE (reference sequence). Here the CDR3 DNA reads TGTGCCAGCAGCAGGCCAGGGACAGCCCACACCTTC. As protein: CASSRPGTAHTF.

V usage is TRBV7-6 and J usage is TRBJ2-7; 7 bases map to TRBD1. The V gene's germline CDR1 is SGHVS and CDR2 FNYEAQ. The CDR3 has 15 amino acids. V lost 5 bases, J lost 0 bases, and 7 bases stayed unmatched. DNA for the CDR3: TGTGCCAGCAGCGCACAGGGGAAGAGCTCCTACGAGCAGTACTTC. Translation gives CASSAQGKSSYEQYF.

The rearrangement uses TRBV4-1 and TRBJ1-5; 7 nucleotides match TRBD1. The germline V gene has CDR1 MGHRA and CDR2 YSYEKL. There are 15 residues in the CDR3. V shed 4 bases and J 2 bases; nucleotides not matched to a gene: 5. The CDR3 nucleotides are TGCGCCAGCAGCCCCAGACAGGGCGGCAATCAGCCCCAGCATTTT. The encoded protein is CASSPRQGGNQPQHF.

To note about this clone: Other DNA sequences of this sample code for an identical CDR3. This sequence joins TRBV19 and TRBJ1-1; D possibly corresponds to TRBD1 (6 bases). The CDR3 covers 13 residues. Germline-derived CDR1 and CDR2 are LNHDA and SQIVND (reference sequence). Trimming cost V 3 bases and J 1 base, with 6 bases left between them. CDR3 nucleotide sequence: TGTGCCAGTAGTATCAGGGGGAACACTGAAGCTTTCTTT. Encoded protein: CASSIRGNTEAFF.

The V and J genes are TRBV7-9 and TRBJ2-1, with D perhaps TRBD1 (5 bases). V shed 1 base and J shed 6 bases, with 19 bases lying between them. CDR3 length equals 17 residues. Germline V lookup: CDR1 SEHNR, CDR2 FQNEAQ (reference sequence). Written as DNA, the CDR3 is TGTGCCAGCAGCTTAGTTCAGGGCCTGGGCTTGGGCAATGAGCAGTTCTTC. Amino acid sequence: CASSLVQGLGLGNEQFF.

The chain joins TRBV5-1 to TRBJ1-1, with a tentative D call TRBD1 (5 bases). The CDR3 contains 15 residues. The germline gives CDR1 SGHRS, CDR2 YFSETQ. Trimming took off 4 bases at V and 3 bases at J, with 16 bases between the two ends. In DNA form, the CDR3 reads TGCGCCAGCAGCGTGACCAGGGTGGGGTACACTGAAGCTTTCTTT. It is translated as CASSVTRVGYTEAFF.

The chain couples TRBV5-1 to TRBJ2-7, with 16 bases that match TRBD2. The CDR3 is 16 residues long. With V trimmed by 7 bases and J by 9 bases, 13 bases remained unmatched. CDR1 and CDR2 (germline): SGHRS, YFSETQ. This CDR3 reads CASHTGTSGRASRQYF. In DNA, the CDR3 is TGCGCCAGCCACACCGGGACTAGCGGGAGGGCATCTCGGCAGTACTTC.

This clone was detected only a few times. The gene calls are TRBV7-9 and TRBJ2-3, with 9 bases lining up with TRBD1. After removal of 4 bases from V and 2 bases from J, the junction contained 4 bases not matched to a gene. Germline CDR1 reads SEHNR; CDR2 reads FQNEAQ (reference sequence). The CDR3 has 15 amino acids. The CDR3 spells CASSYRDRDTDTQYF. The CDR3, as DNA: TGTGCCAGCAGCTACCGGGACAGGGACACAGATACGCAGTATTTT.

The chain joins TRBV30 to TRBJ2-7; D is possibly TRBD1 (7 bases). Germline V CDR1 and CDR2: GTSNPN, SVGIG (reference sequence). The CDR3 consists of 14 residues. Trimming removed 0 bases at V and 7 bases at J, with 16 bases between. CDR3 in DNA: TGTGCCTGGAGTGTACGGAGGGGGCCTAGTGAGCAGTACTTC. It is translated as CAWSVRRGPSEQYF.

The chain has TRBV5-1 and TRBJ2-2; a possible D gene is TRBD1 (6 bases). CDR1 and CDR2 (germline): SGHRS, YFSETQ. V shed 4 bases and J shed 5 bases, with 15 bases lying between them. This CDR3 spans 15 amino acids. The CDR3 nucleotides are TGCGCCAGCAGCATATACAGGGAAAGGACCGGGGAGCTGTTTTTT. This encodes CASSIYRERTGELFF.

This clone was picked up a small number of times. The chain uses TRBV29-1 and TRBJ2-1; 10 bases map to TRBD1. V gave up 6 bases and J gave up 12 bases; unmatched junction bases: 8. Germline loops: CDR1 SQVTM, CDR2 ANQGSEA. The CDR3 sequence is 12 residues long. For the CDR3, the DNA is TGCAGCGTCGGACAGGGGGAGGTTGGGCAGTTCTTC. This translates into CSVGQGEVGQFF.

V usage is TRBV28 and J usage is TRBJ1-1; D unresolved. Trimming stripped 10 bases from V and 4 bases from J, with 19 bases between. Germline V CDR1 and CDR2: MDHEN, SYDVKM. The CDR3 covers 14 residues. This CDR3 reads CATRPPGSPTEAFF. The DNA for the CDR3 is TGTGCCACCCGACCTCCGGGATCCCCCACTGAAGCTTTCTTT.

In its sample, this clone was seen a few times. This chain joins TRBV10-3 and TRBJ2-5; 10 bases agree with TRBD1. The CDR3 is made up of 14 amino acids. The ends lost 9 bases at V and 2 bases at J; junction bases unmatched: 6. Germline V gives CDR1 ENHRY, CDR2 SYGVKD. Here the CDR3 reads CAIASDRGQETQYF. The CDR3 nucleotides read TGTGCCATAGCTTCGGACAGGGGGCAAGAGACCCAGTACTTC.

This clone was seen a few times. The chain has TRBV2 and TRBJ2-1, with a possible D match to TRBD2 (5 bases). The CDR3 totals 15 residues. CDR1 is SNHLY and CDR2 is FYNNEI in the germline V gene. V lost 2 bases and J 3 bases, leaving 11 bases between the germline ends. The CDR3 sequence: CASSESGYGYNEQFF. In nucleotides, the CDR3 is TGTGCCAGCAGTGAATCGGGGTACGGCTACAATGAGCAGTTCTTC. The full variable domain, in which reference TRBV2 and TRBJ2-1 provide the parts outside the CDR3, is EPEVTQTPSHQVTQMGQEVILRCVPISNHLYFYWYRQILGQKVEFLVSFYNNEISEKSEIFDDQFSVERPDGSNFTLKIRSTKLEDSAMYFCASSESGYGYNEQFFGPGTRLTVL.